This is a list of T cell receptor beta chains from one sample in a study of cytomegalovirus exposure and HLA in healthy donors. Produced via immunoSEQ multiplex PCR; TCRdb's table is partial and in-frame only. Its listing shows under 150,000 clones. The sequenced sample consisted of PBMCs. The source is a woman aged 40-49 years in good health and CMV-seronegative. Each CDR3 is given with its conserved first and last residue. A D gene is named only where the DNA matches it firmly.

TRBV19	-	TRBJ2-1	TGTGCCAGTAGTACCGTTAGCGGTTGGTCCTACAATGAGCAGTTCTTC	CASSTVSGWSYNEQFF
TRBV15	-	TRBJ1-5	TGTGCCACCAGCAGAGATCGGTGGGCCAGGGCGCATCAGCCCCAGCATTTT	CATSRDRWARAHQPQHF
TRBV25-1	-	TRBJ1-4	TGTGCCAGCAGTTCCAGGACAGTTCGGAGGGAAAAACTGTTTTTT	CASSSRTVRREKLFF
TRBV7-9	TRBD1	TRBJ2-2	TGTGCCAGCAGCCCGATGGACAGGGGAACCGGGGAGCTGTTTTTT	CASSPMDRGTGELFF
TRBV7-7	-	TRBJ1-4	TGTGCTAGCAGCCTTTCACAGGGTGCAACTAATGAGAAACTGTTTTTT	CASSLSQGATNEKLFF
TRBV2	TRBD1	TRBJ1-5	TGTGCCAGCACTCTAGGACAGGATAGCAATCAGCCCCAGCATTTT	CASTLGQDSNQPQHF
TRBV7-3	TRBD2	TRBJ2-3	TGTGCCAGCAGCTTTTACAGGAGGACTAGCCCCAATCCGTCCACAGATACGCAGTATTTT	CASSFYRRTSPNPSTDTQYF
TRBV7-3	TRBD1	TRBJ2-7	TGTGCCAGCAGGGGACCTGGGACAGTTCTTGACGAGCAGTACTTC	CASRGPGTVLDEQYF
TRBV28	-	TRBJ1-2	TGTGCCAGCAGTATCCTGGGCAGGGCAATTGATGGCTACACCTTC	CASSILGRAIDGYTF
TRBV27	-	TRBJ2-2	TGTGCCAGCAGTTTGACCGACTACAACACCGGGGAGCTGTTTTTT	CASSLTDYNTGELFF
TRBV4-2	-	TRBJ1-1	TGTGCCAGCAGCCTAGACTTAGGGGGTACAGCTTTCTTT	CASSLDLGGTAFF
TRBV19	TRBD1	TRBJ2-5	TGTGCCAGTAGTAGGGCAGGGGGCGGGGTGGAGACCCAGTACTTC	CASSRAGGGVETQYF
TRBV4-1	-	TRBJ2-5	TGCGCCAGCAGCCAAGATAACAGGGTAGGAGAGACCCAGTACTTC	CASSQDNRVGETQYF
TRBV7-2	TRBD1	TRBJ2-3	TGTGCCAGCAGCTCACAGGGGGTCCCCACAGATACGCAGTATTTT	CASSSQGVPTDTQYF
TRBV7-2	-	TRBJ2-2	TGTGCCAGCAGCTTAGCTTCCCAGGGGAGTCTCCGGGAGCTGTTTTTT	CASSLASQGSLRELFF
TRBV7-9	TRBD2	TRBJ2-1	TGTGCCAGCAGCACCCGGACTAGCGGGTACAATGAGCAGTTCTTC	CASSTRTSGYNEQFF
TRBV5-4	TRBD1	TRBJ2-7	TGTGCCAGCAGCTCCCGGGACAGGGATCAGTACGAGCAGTACTTC	CASSSRDRDQYEQYF
TRBV7-3	-	TRBJ2-5	TGTGCCAGCAGCTCGGAGACCCAGTACTTC	CASSSETQYF
TRBV6-5	-	TRBJ1-6	TGTGCCAGCAGTTTGGAGGTTAATTCACCCCTCCACTTT	CASSLEVNSPLHF
TRBV6-1	TRBD1	TRBJ2-2	TGTGCCAGCAGGGGACAGGGGTACACCGGGGAGCTGTTTTTT	CASRGQGYTGELFF
TRBV5-1	TRBD1	TRBJ2-3	TGCGCCAGCAGCGTGGGACAGGGGAGCACAGATACGCAGTATTTT	CASSVGQGSTDTQYF
TRBV27	-	TRBJ2-3	TGTGCCAGCAGACGAGGCCGCACAGATACGCAGTATTTT	CASRRGRTDTQYF
TRBV6-5	-	TRBJ1-1	TGTGCCAGCAGTTACATGGGGGGCACTGAAGCTTTCTTT	CASSYMGGTEAFF
TRBV7-3	-	TRBJ2-1	TGTGCCAGCAGCTTAAGAGGAAGGACATCTAACTCCTACAATGAGCAGTTCTTC	CASSLRGRTSNSYNEQFF
TRBV5-1	-	TRBJ1-4	TGCGCCAGCAGCCCGGGAAATGAAGCAGTCGGAGTTAACGAAAAACTGTTTTTT	CASSPGNEAVGVNEKLFF
TRBV19	TRBD1	TRBJ1-5	TGTGCCAGTAGTCACCGGACAGGGAACTCGGCCCAGCATTTT	CASSHRTGNSAQHF
TRBV6-1	TRBD1	TRBJ1-2	TGTGCCAGCAGTGAACTATTCGGACAGGGGGTCGGCTACACCTTC	CASSELFGQGVGYTF
TRBV28	-	TRBJ1-2	TGTGCCAGCAGTTTAAGGGGGTCTGGCTACACCTTC	CASSLRGSGYTF
TRBV5-1	-	TRBJ2-7	TGCGCCAGCAGCCACTACTTCCGGGAAGACTACGAGCAGTACTTC	CASSHYFREDYEQYF
TRBV9	-	TRBJ1-1	TGTGCCAGCAGCGATTTTGGGAGGCCTGAAGCTTTCTTT	CASSDFGRPEAFF
TRBV19	-	TRBJ1-3	TGTGCCAGTAGTATAACGCGGATCCGCTCTGGAAACACCATATATTTT	CASSITRIRSGNTIYF
TRBV21-1	-	TRBJ1-1	TGTGCCAGCACCACCAGGAAAGTCCTTAACACTGAAGCTTTCTTT	CASTTRKVLNTEAFF
TRBV19	TRBD1	TRBJ1-1	TGTGCCAGTACCCTGGGACAGATGGACACTGAAGCTTTCTTT	CASTLGQMDTEAFF
TRBV7-3	-	TRBJ1-1	TGTGCCAGCAGTCCAGACAGGACCCCACCCGCTTTCTTT	CASSPDRTPPAFF
TRBV4-2	TRBD1	TRBJ1-2	TGTGCCAGCAGCCAAGATTCGGCAGGGGGCTATGGCTACACCTTC	CASSQDSAGGYGYTF
TRBV10-3	-	TRBJ2-3	TGTGCCATCAGTGAGAAGGGGGGGGCAGATACGCAGTATTTT	CAISEKGGADTQYF
TRBV19	-	TRBJ1-5	TGTGCCAGTAGCCCTCCTACAGGGAGCTATAGCAATCAGCCCCAGCATTTT	CASSPPTGSYSNQPQHF
TRBV28	-	TRBJ2-1	TGTGCCAGCAGTTTAAGATCTGCGGAGCAGTTCTTC	CASSLRSAEQFF
TRBV19	TRBD1	TRBJ2-7	TGTGCCAGTAGTTTCGGGACAGGGTATGGAGAGCAGTACTTC	CASSFGTGYGEQYF
TRBV18	-	TRBJ2-5	TGTGCCAGCTCACCGCGCGAGGAGGTCCAGTACTTC	CASSPREEVQYF
TRBV7-8	-	TRBJ1-1	TGTGCCAGCAGCTTAAAGCGGTTGGGCACTGAAGCTTTCTTT	CASSLKRLGTEAFF
TRBV9	TRBD1	TRBJ1-2	TGTGCCAGCAGCGGGACAGGGGCTCAGGAGGGCTACACCTTC	CASSGTGAQEGYTF
TRBV7-9	-	TRBJ1-1	TGTGCCAGCAGCAACAACAGGAACACTGAAGCTTTCTTT	CASSNNRNTEAFF
TRBV7-7	TRBD2	TRBJ2-2	TGTGCTAGCAGTCCTAGCGGGGGGAACACCGGGGAGCTGTTTTTT	CASSPSGGNTGELFF
TRBV10-3	TRBD1	TRBJ2-1	TGTGCCATCAGGGAAGGGACAGGGGGCAATGAGCAGTTCTTC	CAIREGTGGNEQFF
TRBV5-4	-	TRBJ2-5	TGTGCCAGCAGTTCGGGCCAAGAGACCCAGTACTTC	CASSSGQETQYF
TRBV19	TRBD1	TRBJ1-1	TGTGCCAGTAGTATGGCGGGACAGGGTATCCCTGAAGCTTTCTTT	CASSMAGQGIPEAFF
TRBV1	-	TRBJ2-1	TGCACCAGCAGCCAAGACGCGCTAGCAACGGGCAATGAGCAGTTCTTC	CTSSQDALATGNEQFF
TRBV7-9	-	TRBJ1-6	TGTGCCAGCAGCTCACCCGCGGGTTTTAGTAATTCACCCCTCCACTTT	CASSSPAGFSNSPLHF
TRBV2	TRBD2	TRBJ2-7	TGTGCCAGCCACATGGAGGGGACTAGCGGCTACGAGCAGTACTTC	CASHMEGTSGYEQYF
TRBV19	-	TRBJ1-6	TGTGCCAGCGGTGTTCAGGGAACCTACAATTCACCCCTCCACTTT	CASGVQGTYNSPLHF
TRBV7-2	-	TRBJ2-2	TGTGCCAGCAGCTTAAATAGGGGGAACACCGGGGAGCTGTTTTTT	CASSLNRGNTGELFF
TRBV18	-	TRBJ1-1	TGTGCCAGCTCACCAGAGGTCAGGGGCCTGGAAGCTTTCTTT	CASSPEVRGLEAFF
TRBV28	-	TRBJ1-4	TGTGCCACCGGTTATATTCGGGGAGGTAATGAAAAACTGTTTTTT	CATGYIRGGNEKLFF